The 14 T cell receptor beta chains below all came from one sample that was sequenced in a study of cytomegalovirus exposure and HLA in healthy donors. PCR employed 60 Vbeta and 13 Jbeta primers. Assay used: immunoSEQ multiplex PCR; TCRdb lists only in-frame clones, some missing. In the table there are roughly 51,000 clones, 81% of which are singletons. Sequencing used PBMCs. All receptors derive from a boy aged 10-17 years in good health and CMV-seropositive.

This clone was counted once. The rearrangement joins TRBV7-9 to TRBJ1-2; a possible D gene is TRBD1 (5 bases). Trimming left V 6 bases short and J 8 bases short, with 13 bases between. This CDR3 contains 12 residues. The germline V gene encodes CDR1 SEHNR and CDR2 FQNEAQ (reference sequence). The CDR3 nucleotides read TGTGCCAGCAGGAGTGGGGGGGACGGCTACACCTTC. It is translated as CASRSGGDGYTF.

This chain joins TRBV5-8 and TRBJ2-7, with 9 bases matching TRBD1. The CDR3 totals 13 residues. Germline V gives CDR1 SGHTS, CDR2 YDEGEE. V dropped 3 bases and J dropped 3; count of bases not matched to a gene: 1. CDR3 DNA: TGTGCCAGCAGCTGGGACAGGGTCTACGAGCAGTACTTC. Translation gives CASSWDRVYEQYF. Variable domain in full (rest from reference TRBV5-8 and TRBJ2-7): EAGVTQSPTHLIKTRGQQATLRCSPISGHTSVYWYQQALGLGLQFLLWYDEGEERNRGNFPPRFSGRQFPNYSSELNVNALELEDSALYLCASSWDRVYEQYFGPGTRLTVT.

The rearrangement uses TRBV7-6 and TRBJ2-7, with D tentatively TRBD2 (7 bases). Trimming stripped 1 base from V and 2 bases from J, with 12 bases between. Germline CDR1 reads SGHVS; CDR2 reads FNYEAQ. This CDR3 spans 15 amino acids. This CDR3 is CASSLDRGDTYEQYF. CDR3 coding DNA: TGTGCCAGCAGCTTAGATCGGGGGGACACCTACGAGCAGTACTTC.

The chain couples TRBV2 to TRBJ2-7; tentative D call: TRBD2 (7 bases). This CDR3 has 14 amino acids. V shed 6 bases and J shed 2 bases, with 14 bases lying between them. Germline V CDR1 and CDR2: SNHLY, FYNNEI. The CDR3 nucleotides are TGTGCCAGCAGGGTGAGGGGGGGCACCTACGAGCAGTACTTC. Translated: CASRVRGGTYEQYF.

V usage is TRBV2 and J usage is TRBJ1-5; 11 nucleotides align to TRBD1. Germline loops: CDR1 SNHLY, CDR2 FYNNEI. This CDR3 region has 16 residues. Trimming cost V 5 bases and J 0 bases; bases outside gene matches: 3. Written as DNA, the CDR3 is TGTGCCAGCAGTCGGGGGACAGGGGGTAGCAATCAGCCCCAGCATTTT. Amino acids: CASSRGTGGSNQPQHF.

The V gene is TRBV6-4, the J gene TRBJ1-5, with D uncertain. The germline CDR1 and CDR2 sequences are MRHNA and SNTAGT. Trimming left V 6 bases short and J 1 base short, with 19 bases between. The length of the CDR3 is 17 residues. CDR3 nucleotides: TGTGCCAGCAGGTCTACCCATGAGGGTGGGAGCAATCAGCCCCAGCATTTT. It translates to CASRSTHEGGSNQPQHF.

The chain employs TRBV18 and TRBJ1-4, with 9 bases fitting TRBD1. The CDR3 extends over 15 amino acids. V gave up 4 bases and J gave up 10 bases; unmatched junction bases: 10. Germline assignment: CDR1 KGHSH and CDR2 LQKENI. CDR3 in DNA: TGTGCCAGCTCACTTCCTCCGGGACAGGGCGGAAAACTGTTTTTT. The encoded protein is CASSLPPGQGGKLFF.

This clone was detected a few times. This sequence joins TRBV4-1 and TRBJ2-3, with 7 nucleotides matching TRBD2. The CDR3 sequence is 16 residues long. J was trimmed by 5 bases and V by 1 base; bases with no gene match: 9. Germline V gives CDR1 MGHRA, CDR2 YSYEKL. The CDR3 is CASSQARDYFLDTQYF. CDR3 sequence (DNA): TGCGCCAGCAGCCAAGCCCGGGACTATTTTTTAGATACGCAGTATTTT.

The chain employs TRBV19 and TRBJ1-2; 7 bases line up with TRBD1. Germline assignment: CDR1 LNHDA and CDR2 SQIVND (reference sequence). The CDR3 totals 16 residues. The trim removed 5 bases at V and 4 bases at J, leaving 13 bases unmatched. The CDR3 bases are TGTGCCAGTAGTTCACTACTCCAATGGGACAGCTATGGCTACACCTTC. Protein sequence: CASSSLLQWDSYGYTF.

For this clone: One end of the junction does not line up with germline, which may come from a read error. This chain connects TRBV27 to TRBJ2-3; 15 positions match TRBD2. The CDR3 is 15 residues long. Germline V gene data show CDR1 as MNHEY and CDR2 as SMNVEV (reference sequence). This CDR3 is CASSLSRTSGGAIRF. CDR3 DNA sequence: TGTGCCAGCAGTCTCAGCCGGACTAGCGGGGGGGCTATCCGATTT.

The chain uses TRBV19 and TRBJ2-7; a possible D gene is TRBD1 (6 bases). Per the germline V gene, CDR1 is LNHDA and CDR2 is SQIVND (reference sequence). The V end lost 5 bases, the J end lost 0 bases, and 20 bases lay between the germline ends. CDR3 length equals 17 residues. The CDR3: CASSGSFRQESSYEQYF. The DNA of the CDR3 is TGTGCCAGTAGTGGCTCCTTTCGACAGGAGAGCTCCTACGAGCAGTACTTC.

This chain links TRBV6-5 with TRBJ1-1; perhaps TRBD1 as D (6 bases). Germline V lookup: CDR1 MNHEY, CDR2 SVGAGI. This CDR3 comprises 14 residues. Trimming removed 6 bases from V and 5 bases from J, with 16 bases in between. The CDR3: CASRAQGWRTEAFF. The CDR3 DNA reads as TGTGCCAGCAGAGCACAGGGCTGGAGGACTGAAGCTTTCTTT.

CDR3 residues: CASSPSAGRGYTF. The DNA for the CDR3 is TGTGCCAGCTCACCGTCTGCGGGACGGGGCTACACCTTC. V is TRBV18 and J is TRBJ1-2; weak D call: TRBD1 (5 bases). The V gene lost 3 bases and the J gene lost 8 bases, with 13 bases spanning the gap. The germline V gene has CDR1 KGHSH and CDR2 LQKENI. The CDR3 consists of 13 residues.

This clone appeared a single time. This chain links TRBV9 with TRBJ2-5; 11 nucleotides agree with TRBD2. The CDR3 totals 14 residues. V dropped 2 bases and J dropped 5; count of bases not matched to a gene: 2. Germline values: CDR1 SGDLS, CDR2 YYNGEE. The CDR3 region is CASSVTSGEETQYF. DNA of the CDR3: TGTGCCAGCAGCGTGACTAGCGGGGAGGAGACCCAGTACTTC.